Listed here are 3 T cell receptor beta chains from one sample, sequenced in a study of blood T cells in healthy people across ages. A second roughly 6 to 12 cycle PCR used barcoded and J-beta primers. TCRdb fed the 5' RACE reads into MiXCR, producing one record per CDR3 protein. The sample records some 1.8 million distinct CDR3 sequences, about two fifths being singletons. The sequenced material came from blood. These TCRs come from a human donor in good health.

Points on this clonotype: Germline and junction disagree at one end, which may indicate a read error. The chain couples TRBV6-1 to TRBJ1-5; D not resolved. The CDR3 has 18 residues. Looked up from germline, CDR1 is MNHNS and CDR2 is SASEGT. The DNA for the CDR3 is TGTGCCAGCAGTGGGGCCTGGATCGCGGGCTGGAGCAGTCAGCCCCAGCATTTT. Translating gives CASSGAWIAGWSSQPQHF.

This clonotype was seen ten or more times. This chain connects TRBV6-5 to TRBJ1-2; 8 nucleotides match TRBD1. Germline values: CDR1 MNHEY, CDR2 SVGAGI. The V gene end was trimmed by 8 bases and the J gene end by 2 bases; junction bases not matched to a gene: 1. The CDR3 has 12 amino acids. This CDR3 is CASRQGNYGYTF. For the CDR3, the DNA is TGTGCCAGCCGACAGGGGAACTATGGCTACACCTTC.

This clonotype was seen a handful of times. The rearrangement uses TRBV6-2 or TRBV6-3 and TRBJ1-5, with D unresolved. Germline V lookup: CDR1 MNHEY, CDR2 SVGEGT. The CDR3 has 14 amino acids. Trimming cost V 6 bases and J 3 bases, with 12 bases left between them. CDR3 residues: CASRHPGNNQPQHF. The CDR3, as DNA: TGTGCCAGCAGACACCCTGGGAACAATCAGCCCCAGCATTTT.